This T cell receptor (beta chain) was recorded in a study of T cells after yellow fever vaccination. Using its own MiXCR run on the 5' RACE reads, TCRdb lists one record per CDR3 protein. This sample has 300,000 or so distinct CDR3 sequences, with approximately 13% found just once. This CDR3 spans 12 amino acids. The trim removed 6 bases at V and 5 bases at J, leaving 5 bases unmatched. Germline loops: CDR1 DFQATT, CDR2 SNEGSKA (reference sequence). The input for sequencing was CD4+ T cells sorted from PBMCs, taken 45 days after the yellow fever booster vaccination. This chain links TRBV20-1 with TRBJ2-7, with TRBD2 identical over 9 bases. The receptor's source is a man younger than 45 who received the YFV17D yellow fever vaccine. The DNA of the CDR3 is TGCAGTGCGCCCGGGACTAGCAACGAGCAGTACTTC. This codes for CSAPGTSNEQYF.